The 12 T cell receptor beta chains below were found in one sample sequenced in a study of OX40 agonist ivuxolimab in advanced cancers. Using immunoSEQ multiplex PCR, the repertoire was profiled, and TCRdb retains in-frame clones only, with some absent. The sample yields around 30,000 clones, around 90% seen once. Sequences were derived from CD4+ or CD8+ T cells sorted from blood, sampled in a trial of the OX40 agonist ivuxolimab. The receptors originated from an adult with an advanced solid tumor such as melanoma, head and neck, liver or kidney cancer.

The chain has TRBV19 and TRBJ2-3; D is perhaps TRBD1 (7 bases). There are 14 residues in the CDR3. In germline, CDR1 is LNHDA, CDR2 SQIVND (reference sequence). Trimming left V 10 bases short and J 5 bases short, with 19 bases between. CDR3 sequence reads: CATKLEGAGDTQYF. As DNA, the CDR3 is TGTGCCACTAAGTTGGAGGGGGCAGGAGATACGCAGTATTTT.

In DNA, the CDR3 is TGTGCCAGCAGCTTGTTGTTGGGGGAGACAACCGGGGAGCTGTTTTTT. This gives the protein CASSLLLGETTGELFF. The chain recombines TRBV5-4 with TRBJ2-2, with D perhaps TRBD1 or TRBD2 (5 bases each). CDR1 and CDR2 from the germline V gene are SGHNT and YYREEE (reference sequence). The CDR3 has 16 amino acids. The germline V and J ends were trimmed by 1 base and 5 bases, with 15 bases remaining between them. Variable domain in full (rest from reference TRBV5-4 and TRBJ2-2): ETGVTQSPTHLIKTRGQQVTLRCSSQSGHNTVSWYQQALGQGPQFIFQYYREEENGRGNFPPRFSGLQFPNYSSELNVNALELDDSALYLCASSLLLGETTGELFFGEGSRLTVL.

This clone showed up just once. The chain links TRBV7-2 to TRBJ1-2; 7 nucleotides match TRBD1. The ends lost 5 bases at V and 6 bases at J; junction bases unmatched: 18. The CDR3 extends over 17 amino acids. The germline CDR1 and CDR2 sequences are SGHTA and FQGNSA. The CDR3 loop is CASSPLGGTVGGDGYTF. DNA of the CDR3: TGTGCCAGCAGCCCTTTAGGGGGGACAGTAGGAGGTGATGGCTACACCTTC.

The CDR3 sequence: CASRLDPDGETQYF. As DNA, the CDR3 is TGTGCCAGCAGGCTAGACCCAGACGGGGAGACCCAGTACTTC. The chain uses TRBV7-8 and TRBJ2-5, with unresolved D. CDR3 length: 14 residues. Trimming removed 6 bases at V and 5 bases at J, with 16 bases between. Germline lookup yields CDR1 SGHVS and CDR2 FQNEAQ.

The chain recombines TRBV19 with TRBJ1-1; 7 bases map to TRBD1. In germline, CDR1 is LNHDA, CDR2 SQIVND (reference sequence). V shed 3 bases and J 0 bases; nucleotides not matched to a gene: 1. The CDR3 extends over 14 amino acids. In nucleotides, the CDR3 is TGTGCCAGTAGTATGGGACAGTTGAACACTGAAGCTTTCTTT. Protein sequence: CASSMGQLNTEAFF.

This clone is a singleton in its sample. The chain couples TRBV7-9 to TRBJ2-3; 7 bases align to TRBD1. CDR3 size: 15 residues. The germline CDR1 and CDR2 sequences are SEHNR and FQNEAQ (reference sequence). V lost 5 bases and J lost 1; bases outside the gene matches: 6. The CDR3 sequence is CASSRTGTGTDTQYF. DNA of the CDR3: TGTGCCAGCAGCCGCACCGGGACAGGCACAGATACGCAGTATTTT.

The chain is built from TRBV29-1 and TRBJ2-5, with D unresolved. In germline, CDR1 is SQVTM, CDR2 ANQGSEA. V lost 7 bases to trimming and J lost 6 bases, with 9 bases between them. This CDR3 has 10 residues. The CDR3 is CSGLLQTQYF. The CDR3 DNA is TGCAGCGGCTTGCTTCAGACCCAGTACTTC.

The CDR3 DNA reads as TGTGCCAGCAGCTGGGACAGTCTTCTCACTGAAGCTTTCTTT. Translating it yields CASSWDSLLTEAFF. The rearrangement links TRBV5-6 to TRBJ1-1; 7 bases map to TRBD1. This CDR3 is 14 amino acids long. Unmatched junction bases numbered 6, after V lost 3 bases and J lost 4 bases. Germline CDR1 is SGHDT and CDR2 is YYEEEE.

The rearrangement joins TRBV7-9 to TRBJ2-7; D is possibly TRBD2 (6 bases). The germline gives CDR1 SEHNR, CDR2 FQNEAQ (reference sequence). Trimming took 5 bases from V and 5 from J, leaving 7 bases between them. The CDR3 contains 11 residues. As DNA, the CDR3 is TGTGCCAGCAGCCCGGGGGACGAGCAGTACTTC. Translating it yields CASSPGDEQYF.

DNA of the CDR3: TGTGCCAGTAGCGACAGGGCTAGCACAGATACGCAGTATTTT. It encodes CASSDRASTDTQYF. V gene TRBV19 combines with J gene TRBJ2-3; 7 nucleotides align to TRBD1. V gave up 6 bases and J gave up 0 bases; unmatched junction bases: 3. The CDR3 runs 14 residues. Germline CDR1 is LNHDA and CDR2 is SQIVND (reference sequence). Drawing the rest from reference TRBV19 and TRBJ2-3, the complete variable domain is DGGITQSPKYLFRKEGQNVTLSCEQNLNHDAMYWYRQDPGQGLRLIYYSQIVNDFQKGDIAEGYSVSREKKESFPLTVTSAQKNPTAFYLCASSDRASTDTQYFGPGTRLTVL.

In the case of this clone: This CDR3 is also generated by other DNA sequences in the sample. The V gene is TRBV10-3, the J gene TRBJ1-5, with 7 bases matching TRBD1. The germline V gene encodes CDR1 ENHRY and CDR2 SYGVKD. With V trimmed by 9 bases and J by 4 bases, 6 bases remained unmatched. There are 13 residues in the CDR3. The CDR3 bases are TGTGCCATTTCACAGGGGCAAAATCAGCCCCAGCATTTT. It codes for CAISQGQNQPQHF.

J is TRBJ1-1 and V is TRBV11-1; 7 nucleotides match TRBD1. Germline assignment: CDR1 SGHAT and CDR2 FQDESV (reference sequence). This CDR3 contains 14 residues. Trimming removed 2 bases from V and 3 bases from J; junction bases left unmatched: 3. The CDR3 is CASSLQGGDTEAFF. The DNA for the CDR3 is TGTGCCAGCAGCTTACAAGGGGGCGACACTGAAGCTTTCTTT.